What follows describes a single TCR beta chain. Its target is not known. This specimen comes from a study of OX40 agonist ivuxolimab in advanced cancers. The wider study: Patients enrolled in dose escalation were diagnosed with hepatocellular carcinoma, melanoma, renal cell or head and neck cancer. Study-level points and caveats: The study found that CD8+ T cells averaged more expanded clones than CD4+. At doses 0.1 to 3.0 mg/kg, CD4+ and CD8+ clones expanded.

Germline V CDR1 and CDR2: MNHNS, SASEGT. The CDR3 has 15 amino acids. V was clipped by 2 bases and J by 2 bases, with 13 bases between them. Enrollment shut out patients with autoimmune disease history or systemic immunosuppression. The method was immunoSEQ multiplex PCR; TCRdb's version includes in-frame clones alone and lacks a portion of them. The sample yields roughly 53,000 clones, around nine tenths seen once. The origin of this receptor is an adult with an advanced solid tumor such as melanoma, head and neck, liver or kidney cancer. This material consisted of CD4+ or CD8+ T cells sorted from blood, taken in a trial of the OX40 agonist ivuxolimab. The chain carries TRBV6-1 and TRBJ2-7; no reliable D call. The CDR3 DNA reads TGTGCCAGCAGTGAAAAAGCTTACAGACCCTACGAGCAGTACTTC. Translation: CASSEKAYRPYEQYF.